Listed below are T cell receptor beta chains from one sample, sequenced in a study of patients and donors after allogeneic stem cell transplantation. TCRdb reprocessed the RT-PCR reads with MiXCR, giving one entry per CDR3 protein. The sample shows some 40,000 distinct CDR3 sequences, 30% to 40% of them seen only once. The sequenced material came from blood, either unsorted or a sorted T cell fraction (not recorded which). The source is a human donor who was either an allogeneic HSCT recipient or a stem cell or donor lymphocyte infusion donor (not recorded which). It is not recorded whose cells these are; they may come from a transplant donor. The CDR3 runs from the conserved cysteine through the conserved F or W. D genes are given only for firm matches. Expanded clones get a size class; other rows say once, few or many, or leave the size out.

v_call: TRBV20-1; j_call: TRBJ1-2; clone_size: NA; d_call: TRBD1; cdr3_nt: TGCAGTGCTAGGGGACAGGCCTATGGCTACACCTTC; cdr3_aa: CSARGQAYGYTF
v_call: TRBV12-3/TRBV12-4; j_call: TRBJ2-2; clone_size: NA; d_call: NA; cdr3_nt: TGTGCCTTTCCCGGAGTGAACACCGGGGAGCTGTTTTTT; cdr3_aa: CAFPGVNTGELFF
v_call: TRBV10-3; j_call: TRBJ2-1; clone_size: NA; d_call: NA; cdr3_nt: TGTGCCATCAGAAACCGGGAGCTAGCAGCCTCCTACAATGAGCAGTTCTTC; cdr3_aa: CAIRNRELAASYNEQFF
v_call: TRBV18; j_call: TRBJ2-1; clone_size: NA; d_call: NA; cdr3_nt: TGTGCCAGCTCACCACCTAGAGGGAGCGACTACAATGAGCAGTTCTTC; cdr3_aa: CASSPPRGSDYNEQFF
v_call: TRBV5-1; j_call: TRBJ2-5; clone_size: NA; d_call: NA; cdr3_nt: TGCGCCAGCAGCCCCCCACAGGGTTTGGAGACCCAGTACTTC; cdr3_aa: CASSPPQGLETQYF
v_call: TRBV7-3; j_call: TRBJ2-2; clone_size: NA; d_call: NA; cdr3_nt: TGTGCCAGCAGCTTATATCCCGGGGAGCTGTTTTTT; cdr3_aa: CASSLYPGELFF
v_call: TRBV28; j_call: TRBJ1-3; clone_size: many; d_call: NA; cdr3_nt: TGTGCCAGCAGGCGTTGGGACTCTGGAAACACCATATATTTT; cdr3_aa: CASRRWDSGNTIYF
v_call: TRBV6-5; j_call: TRBJ2-7; clone_size: NA; d_call: TRBD2; cdr3_nt: TGTGCCAGCACCCGGGAGGCAGGGTCCTACGAGCAGTACTTC; cdr3_aa: CASTREAGSYEQYF
v_call: TRBV28; j_call: TRBJ2-7; clone_size: few; d_call: TRBD1; cdr3_nt: TGTGCCAGCAGTCCCACCGGGACAGGGTACTCCGAGCAGTACTTC; cdr3_aa: CASSPTGTGYSEQYF
v_call: TRBV6-5; j_call: TRBJ2-7; clone_size: few; d_call: TRBD2; cdr3_nt: TGTGCCAGCAGTTACCAGGGCGGGAGCATCTACGAGCAGTACTTC; cdr3_aa: CASSYQGGSIYEQYF
v_call: TRBV20-1; j_call: TRBJ2-2; clone_size: once; d_call: NA; cdr3_nt: TGCAGTGCTAGATGGTCCGGGGAGCTGTTTTTT; cdr3_aa: CSARWSGELFF
v_call: TRBV20-1; j_call: TRBJ1-6; clone_size: NA; d_call: NA; cdr3_nt: TGCAGTGCTAGAGATGAGACATATAGATCACCCCTCCACTTT; cdr3_aa: CSARDETYRSPLHF
v_call: TRBV7-9; j_call: TRBJ2-7; clone_size: few; d_call: TRBD1; cdr3_nt: TGTGCCAGCAGCCCCCGGGACAGGGGTATGAACGAGCAGTACTTC; cdr3_aa: CASSPRDRGMNEQYF
v_call: TRBV28; j_call: TRBJ2-1; clone_size: NA; d_call: NA; cdr3_nt: TGTGCCAGCAGAACCCGGGAGCTCGGGCAGTTCTTC; cdr3_aa: CASRTRELGQFF
v_call: TRBV12-3/TRBV12-4; j_call: TRBJ1-5; clone_size: few; d_call: NA; cdr3_nt: TGTGCCAGCTCTCCCGGTGTCCTCAATCAGCCCCAGCATTTT; cdr3_aa: CASSPGVLNQPQHF
v_call: TRBV15; j_call: TRBJ1-1; clone_size: few; d_call: NA; cdr3_nt: TGTGCCACCAGCCCCGGGGAGTGGGCTGTGAACACTGAAGCTTTCTTT; cdr3_aa: CATSPGEWAVNTEAFF
v_call: TRBV29-1; j_call: TRBJ2-5; clone_size: few; d_call: NA; cdr3_nt: TGCAGCGTGGGGAAATCGGGACTCCAAGAGACCCAGTACTTC; cdr3_aa: CSVGKSGLQETQYF
v_call: TRBV4-1; j_call: TRBJ1-2; clone_size: many; d_call: NA; cdr3_nt: TGCGCCAGCAGCCAGCTAGGTCGAGGCTACACCTTC; cdr3_aa: CASSQLGRGYTF
v_call: TRBV5-5; j_call: TRBJ2-2; clone_size: NA; d_call: TRBD2; cdr3_nt: TGTGCCAGCAGCTTTCTAGCGGGAGACTGGACCGGGGAGCTGTTTTTT; cdr3_aa: CASSFLAGDWTGELFF
v_call: TRBV7-3; j_call: TRBJ2-1; clone_size: NA; d_call: NA; cdr3_nt: TGTGCCAGCAGCTTAATGCCCAGGGGGGCGGTCAATGAGCAGTTCTTC; cdr3_aa: CASSLMPRGAVNEQFF
v_call: TRBV4-1; j_call: TRBJ2-2; clone_size: NA; d_call: NA; cdr3_nt: TGCGCCAGCAGCCAAGACCCTCTAGCTTCCGGGGAGCTGTTTTTT; cdr3_aa: CASSQDPLASGELFF
v_call: TRBV14; j_call: TRBJ1-4; clone_size: few; d_call: NA; cdr3_nt: TGTGCCAGCAGCCATCCGGGTGGAGGAGCCCCAACTAATGAAAAACTGTTTTTT; cdr3_aa: CASSHPGGGAPTNEKLFF
v_call: TRBV20-1; j_call: TRBJ2-7; clone_size: NA; d_call: TRBD1; cdr3_nt: TGCAGTGCTAGAGCCAGACAGGGGACCGACGAGCAGTACTTC; cdr3_aa: CSARARQGTDEQYF
v_call: TRBV4-1; j_call: TRBJ1-2; clone_size: few; d_call: NA; cdr3_nt: TGCGCCAGCAGCCAAAGAACAAGAGGGGGTTATGGCTACACCTTC; cdr3_aa: CASSQRTRGGYGYTF
v_call: TRBV19; j_call: TRBJ1-3; clone_size: few; d_call: NA; cdr3_nt: TGTGCCAGTAGTCAGCAGCGAAGCTCTGGAAACACCATATATTTT; cdr3_aa: CASSQQRSSGNTIYF
v_call: TRBV28; j_call: TRBJ1-1; clone_size: many; d_call: TRBD1; cdr3_nt: TGTGCCAGCAGCCGACAGGGGGCGAGAACTGAAGCTTTCTTT; cdr3_aa: CASSRQGARTEAFF
v_call: TRBV4-3; j_call: TRBJ2-7; clone_size: NA; d_call: TRBD1; cdr3_nt: TGCGCCAGCAGTCAAACCCTGGACAGGCCGTACTACGAGCAGTACTTC; cdr3_aa: CASSQTLDRPYYEQYF
v_call: TRBV3-1; j_call: TRBJ2-6; clone_size: NA; d_call: TRBD1; cdr3_nt: TGTGCCAGCAGCCCAGACAGGGGTGCTGGGGCCAACGTCCTGACTTTC; cdr3_aa: CASSPDRGAGANVLTF
v_call: TRBV5-1; j_call: TRBJ2-5; clone_size: few; d_call: TRBD1; cdr3_nt: TGCGCCAGCAGCCCGGACAGGGGGCGACTCCAAGAGACCCAGTACTTC; cdr3_aa: CASSPDRGRLQETQYF
v_call: TRBV7-3; j_call: TRBJ2-1; clone_size: once; d_call: TRBD2; cdr3_nt: TGTGCCAGCAGCCCTCGGGGACTAGCGGGAGGATACAATGAGCAGTTCTTC; cdr3_aa: CASSPRGLAGGYNEQFF
v_call: TRBV12-3/TRBV12-4; j_call: TRBJ2-1; clone_size: NA; d_call: NA; cdr3_nt: TGTGCCAGCAGCCCGGGACGGGTAGGGATTGAGCAGTTCTTC; cdr3_aa: CASSPGRVGIEQFF
v_call: TRBV4-3; j_call: TRBJ1-5; clone_size: few; d_call: NA; cdr3_nt: TGCGCCAGCAGCCAAGAGATGCGTAGCAATCAGCCCCAGCATTTT; cdr3_aa: CASSQEMRSNQPQHF
v_call: TRBV5-1; j_call: TRBJ2-1; clone_size: NA; d_call: TRBD2; cdr3_nt: TGCGCCAGCAGCTTGGGCTTAGCGGGCCCAGACCTCTACAATGAGCAGTTCTTC; cdr3_aa: CASSLGLAGPDLYNEQFF
v_call: TRBV12-3/TRBV12-4; j_call: TRBJ2-5; clone_size: NA; d_call: TRBD2; cdr3_nt: TGTGCCAGCAGTTCCTGGACTAGCGGAGAGACCCAGTACTTC; cdr3_aa: CASSSWTSGETQYF
v_call: TRBV4-3; j_call: TRBJ2-1; clone_size: few; d_call: NA; cdr3_nt: TGCGCCAGCAGCCAAGAGGAACGGCCCTACAATGAGCAGTTCTTC; cdr3_aa: CASSQEERPYNEQFF
v_call: TRBV12-5; j_call: TRBJ1-1; clone_size: few; d_call: NA; cdr3_nt: TGTGCTAGTGGTCCCGCGGGGTTAGAAGCTTTCTTT; cdr3_aa: CASGPAGLEAFF
v_call: TRBV5-6; j_call: TRBJ1-1; clone_size: NA; d_call: TRBD1; cdr3_nt: TGTGCCAGCAGCTGGCACAGGGGGCGGGTTGAAGCTTTCTTT; cdr3_aa: CASSWHRGRVEAFF
v_call: TRBV27; j_call: TRBJ2-3; clone_size: NA; d_call: NA; cdr3_nt: TGTGCCAGCAGGGACTCCCGACTCCACCTAAGAAAGTATTTT; cdr3_aa: CASRDSRLHLRKYF
v_call: TRBV28; j_call: TRBJ2-2; clone_size: few; d_call: TRBD2; cdr3_nt: TGTGCCAGCAGTGGGATTTCTGGACTAGCGGGATCCCAGAACACCGGGGAGCTGTTTTTT; cdr3_aa: CASSGISGLAGSQNTGELFF
v_call: TRBV28; j_call: TRBJ1-1; clone_size: few; d_call: NA; cdr3_nt: TGTGCCAGCAGTCGCGGGGAGGGGGCTTTCTTT; cdr3_aa: CASSRGEGAFF
v_call: TRBV3-1; j_call: TRBJ1-1; clone_size: few; d_call: NA; cdr3_nt: TGTGCCAGCAGCTACAGACAGAACACTGAAGCTTTCTTT; cdr3_aa: CASSYRQNTEAFF
v_call: TRBV7-9; j_call: TRBJ2-1; clone_size: NA; d_call: NA; cdr3_nt: TGTGCCAGCAGCTTCCTGACGGGATATGGCGCTAGTGGGTACAATGAGCAGTTCTTC; cdr3_aa: CASSFLTGYGASGYNEQFF
v_call: TRBV6-2/TRBV6-3; j_call: TRBJ1-1; clone_size: NA; d_call: NA; cdr3_nt: TGTGCCAGCAGTCGCGGAGGGACTGAAGCTTTCTTT; cdr3_aa: CASSRGGTEAFF
v_call: TRBV7-9; j_call: TRBJ2-3; clone_size: NA; d_call: TRBD1; cdr3_nt: TGTGCCAGCAGCCGCCTCGGAAAAGGGGACAGGAGTGGGACAGATACGCAGTATTTT; cdr3_aa: CASSRLGKGDRSGTDTQYF
v_call: TRBV7-9; j_call: TRBJ1-5; clone_size: NA; d_call: NA; cdr3_nt: TGTGCCAGCAGCTTAGCCGGACGGAGCAATCAGCCCCAGCATTTT; cdr3_aa: CASSLAGRSNQPQHF
v_call: TRBV29-1; j_call: TRBJ2-5; clone_size: NA; d_call: NA; cdr3_nt: TGCAGCGGCGTAGCGGAGACCCAGTACTTC; cdr3_aa: CSGVAETQYF
v_call: TRBV7-9; j_call: TRBJ1-1; clone_size: few; d_call: NA; cdr3_nt: TGTGCCAGCTCTTCCAGGGGTTACACTGAAGCTTTCTTT; cdr3_aa: CASSSRGYTEAFF
v_call: TRBV6-5; j_call: TRBJ1-6; clone_size: NA; d_call: NA; cdr3_nt: TGTGCCAGCAGTCCGGGGGGAATCTCTAATTCACCCCTCCACTTT; cdr3_aa: CASSPGGISNSPLHF
v_call: TRBV10-3; j_call: TRBJ1-2; clone_size: many; d_call: NA; cdr3_nt: TGTGCCATCAGGACCTCTAACGACTATGGCTACACCTTC; cdr3_aa: CAIRTSNDYGYTF
v_call: TRBV3-1; j_call: TRBJ1-3; clone_size: many; d_call: NA; cdr3_nt: TGTGCCAGCAGCCAAGGCGGGACGGCCTCTGGAAACACCATATATTTT; cdr3_aa: CASSQGGTASGNTIYF
v_call: TRBV6-6; j_call: TRBJ2-7; clone_size: NA; d_call: NA; cdr3_nt: TGTGCCAGCACGACCGGGACCGTCCTCTACGAGCAGTACTTC; cdr3_aa: CASTTGTVLYEQYF
v_call: TRBV28; j_call: TRBJ1-5; clone_size: many; d_call: NA; cdr3_nt: TGTGCCAGCAGTTTGGCAGGATATCAGCCCCAGCATTTT; cdr3_aa: CASSLAGYQPQHF